One sample yielded the 10 T cell receptor beta chains listed below, sequenced in a study of shared clonotypes between healthy human individuals. The method was immunoSEQ multiplex PCR; TCRdb's version includes in-frame clones alone and lacks a portion of them. The data hold 2 million to 2.5 million clones, with 92% observed a single time. Sequencing was performed on naive CD4+ T cells from PBMCs. The subset denotes: CD45RA+ positively selected. The receptor source for this set is a man younger than 35 in good health. Some clones in this sample may be carry-over from other donors' samples.

This chain uses TRBV6-1 with TRBJ1-4, with TRBD1 as a possible D gene (5 bases). V was cut by 8 bases and J by 8 bases, with 15 bases left in between. Germline CDR1 MNHNS, CDR2 SASEGT. This CDR3 spans 13 amino acids. CDR3 region: CASAWGSGEKLFF. The CDR3, as DNA: TGTGCCAGCGCCTGGGGGTCCGGAGAAAAACTGTTTTTT.

This chain links TRBV10-1 with TRBJ2-3; D gene unclear. The germline gives CDR1 WNHNN, CDR2 SYGVQD (reference sequence). The CDR3 contains 15 residues. V shed 3 bases and J shed 2 bases, with 12 bases lying between them. The CDR3 DNA reads as TGCGCCAGCAGTGATAATTCCGTGGTCACAGATACGCAGTATTTT. Translation gives CASSDNSVVTDTQYF.

This rearrangement joins TRBV28 to TRBJ1-2; 8 bases are shared with TRBD1. The CDR3 is made up of 15 amino acids. V dropped 2 bases and J dropped 4; count of bases not matched to a gene: 6. From germline, CDR1 is MDHEN and CDR2 SYDVKM. CDR3 in amino acids: CASSLQGAWGYGYTF. The CDR3 DNA reads TGTGCCAGCAGTTTACAGGGGGCTTGGGGCTATGGCTACACCTTC.

Concerning this clone: The junction departs from germline at one end; a sequencing error may be responsible. The chain uses TRBV11-2 and TRBJ2-7, with 9 bases aligning to TRBD2. The V gene's germline CDR1 is SGHAT and CDR2 FQNNGV. This CDR3 region has 18 residues. The CDR3 region is CTSSLFSGRQWSSYEQYF. The DNA for the CDR3 is TGTACCAGCAGCCTGTTTAGCGGGAGACAATGGAGCTCCTACGAGCAGTACTTC.

About this clone: The sample contains more than one DNA sequence encoding this CDR3. The chain has TRBV5-1 and TRBJ2-7; a weak D match, TRBD2 (6 bases). This CDR3 is built from 14 residues. V was pared by 2 bases and J by 0 bases, with 9 bases between. Germline V lookup: CDR1 SGHRS, CDR2 YFSETQ. The CDR3 DNA sequence: TGCGCCAGCAGCTTCGGGACTGCCTCCTACGAGCAGTACTTC. Translated, it gives CASSFGTASYEQYF.

This chain connects TRBV5-1 to TRBJ2-1, with 12 bases that match TRBD2. The V and J ends lost 4 bases and 8 bases, in that order; junction bases with no gene match: 7. CDR1 and CDR2 (germline): SGHRS, YFSETQ. The CDR3 has 15 amino acids. The CDR3 nucleotides read TGCGCCAGCAGCCCTAGCGGGAGGGCCCTCGATGAGCAGTTCTTC. Translated: CASSPSGRALDEQFF.

V usage is TRBV4-3 and J usage is TRBJ2-7; TRBD1 matches 7 bases. V trimming: 1 base; J trimming: 0 bases; junction bases outside the gene matches: 6. Germline V gene sequence: CDR1 LGHNA, CDR2 YSLEER. The CDR3 runs to 16 residues. The CDR3 loop reads CASSQGAGGHSYEQYF. The CDR3 DNA sequence: TGCGCCAGCAGCCAAGGGGCAGGGGGTCACTCCTACGAGCAGTACTTC.

This sequence joins TRBV11-2 and TRBJ2-2; 8 bases fit TRBD2. This CDR3 is built from 14 residues. V shed 4 bases, J shed 9 bases, and the junction held 7 bases outside the gene matches. The germline V gene has CDR1 SGHAT and CDR2 FQNNGV. As DNA, the CDR3 is TGTGCCAGCAGCTCACCCGGGGGGGGCAGGGAGCTGTTTTTT. It translates to CASSSPGGGRELFF.

The gene calls are TRBV20-1 and TRBJ1-5; no reliable D call. Germline loops: CDR1 DFQATT, CDR2 SNEGSKA (reference sequence). The germline V and J ends were trimmed by 8 bases and 9 bases, with 14 bases remaining between them. CDR3 size: 11 residues. The CDR3: CSRGSPGPQHF. CDR3 DNA: TGCAGTAGAGGCAGCCCAGGGCCCCAGCATTTT.

This chain uses TRBV27 with TRBJ1-2; TRBD1 matches 9 bases. The CDR3 sequence is 12 residues long. V lost 5 bases to trimming and J lost 8 bases; unmatched junction nucleotides: 3. Germline V lookup: CDR1 MNHEY, CDR2 SMNVEV (reference sequence). CDR3 amino acids: CASSGTGKGYTF. Written as DNA, the CDR3 is TGTGCCAGCAGTGGGACAGGGAAGGGCTACACCTTC.